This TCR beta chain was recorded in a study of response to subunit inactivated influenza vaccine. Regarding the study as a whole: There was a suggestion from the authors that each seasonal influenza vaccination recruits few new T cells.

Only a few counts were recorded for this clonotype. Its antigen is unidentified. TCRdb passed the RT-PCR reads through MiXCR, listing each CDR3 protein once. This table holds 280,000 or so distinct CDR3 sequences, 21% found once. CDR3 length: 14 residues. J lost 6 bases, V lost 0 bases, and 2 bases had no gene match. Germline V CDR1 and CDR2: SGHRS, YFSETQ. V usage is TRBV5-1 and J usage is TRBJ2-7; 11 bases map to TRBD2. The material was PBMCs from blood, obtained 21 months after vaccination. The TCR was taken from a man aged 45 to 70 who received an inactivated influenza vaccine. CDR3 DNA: TGCGCCAGCAGCTTGGCCCTAGCGGGAGGCGAGCAGTACTTC. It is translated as CASSLALAGGEQYF.